This T cell receptor (beta chain) was recorded in a study of blood T cell repertoires in COVID-19. TCRdb's table, derived via immunoSEQ multiplex PCR, lists solely in-frame clones and lacks some. The sample consists of tens of thousands of clones, roughly 82% of them appearing once. The CDR3 extends over 16 amino acids. Germline V lookup: CDR1 SQVTM, CDR2 ANQGSEA. V lost 7 bases, J lost 1 base, and 11 bases stayed unmatched. The chain recombines TRBV29-1 with TRBJ1-1, with 11 bases that match TRBD1. The TCR sequence derives from a human donor in a cohort sampled during active COVID-19. The sample consisted of peripheral blood. CDR3 sequence: CSAAGTGGLRNTEAFF. The CDR3 bases are TGCAGCGCCGCCGGGACAGGGGGTTTACGGAACACTGAAGCTTTCTTT. Supplemented by reference TRBV29-1 and TRBJ1-1, the full variable domain reads SAVISQKPSRDICQRGTSLTIQCQVDSQVTMMFWYRQQPGQSLTLIATANQGSEATYESGFVIDKFPISRPNLTFSTLTVSNMSPEDSSIYLCSAAGTGGLRNTEAFFGQGTRLTVV.